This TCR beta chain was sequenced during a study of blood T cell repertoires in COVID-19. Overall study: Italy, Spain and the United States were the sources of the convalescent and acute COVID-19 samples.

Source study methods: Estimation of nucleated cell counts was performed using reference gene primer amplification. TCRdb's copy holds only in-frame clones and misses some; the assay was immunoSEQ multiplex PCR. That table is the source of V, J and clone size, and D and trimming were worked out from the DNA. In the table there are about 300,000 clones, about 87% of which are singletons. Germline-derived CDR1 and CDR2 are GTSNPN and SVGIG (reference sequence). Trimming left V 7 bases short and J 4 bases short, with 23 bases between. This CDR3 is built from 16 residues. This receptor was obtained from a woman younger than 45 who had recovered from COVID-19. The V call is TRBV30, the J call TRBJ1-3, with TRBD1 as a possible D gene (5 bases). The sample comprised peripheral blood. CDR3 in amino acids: CAFDRAGTYTGNTIYF. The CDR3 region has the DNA TGTGCCTTTGACCGGGCTGGGACTTACACAGGAAACACCATATATTTT. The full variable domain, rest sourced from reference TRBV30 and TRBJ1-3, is SQTIHQWPATLVQPVGSPLSLECTVEGTSNPNLYWYRQAAGRGLQLLFYSVGIGQISSEVPQNLSASRPQDRQFILSSKKLLLSDSGFYLCAFDRAGTYTGNTIYFGEGSWLTVV.